This record covers a single TCR beta chain. Its antigen is not identified. Selected positively for CCR7 and CD45RO-negative, naive CD8 cells excluded terminally differentiated effector memory CD45RA+ cells. The data originate from a study of shared clonotypes between healthy human individuals. Study-wide results and caveats: Sharing of clonotypes among donors was expected to vary with sequencing depth.

The assay was immunoSEQ multiplex PCR, and TCRdb's table has in-frame clones only and misses some. The sample shows some 2,000,000 clones, roughly 94% of them seen only once. The CDR3 covers 12 residues. CDR1 SNHLY and CDR2 FYNNEI come from the germline V gene. The V and J ends lost 2 bases and 10 bases, in that order; junction bases with no gene match: 2. The sequencing input was naive CD8+ T cells sorted from blood. The receptor's source is a man aged 18 to 29 in good health. The chain employs TRBV2 and TRBJ2-1; TRBD2 aligns across 7 bases. The CDR3 DNA reads TGTGCCAGCAGTGAAACGGGGGGAGAGCAGTTCTTC. It is translated as CASSETGGEQFF.